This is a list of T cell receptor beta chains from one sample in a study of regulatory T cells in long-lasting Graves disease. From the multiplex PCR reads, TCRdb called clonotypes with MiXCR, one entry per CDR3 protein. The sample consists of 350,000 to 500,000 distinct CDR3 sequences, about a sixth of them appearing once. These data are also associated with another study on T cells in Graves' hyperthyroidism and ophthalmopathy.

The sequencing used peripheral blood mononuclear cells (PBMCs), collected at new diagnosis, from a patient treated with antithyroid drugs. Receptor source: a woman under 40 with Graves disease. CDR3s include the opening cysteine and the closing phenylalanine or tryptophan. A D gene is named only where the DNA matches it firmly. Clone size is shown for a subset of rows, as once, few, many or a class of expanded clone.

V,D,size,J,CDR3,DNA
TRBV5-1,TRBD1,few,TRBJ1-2,CASSIETGGLGYTF,TGCGCCAGCAGCATTGAGACAGGGGGTCTCGGCTACACCTTC
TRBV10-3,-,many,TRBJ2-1,CAIKSSGHNEQFF,TGTGCCATCAAGTCCTCCGGGCACAATGAGCAGTTCTTC
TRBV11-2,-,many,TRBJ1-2,CASSPWQGHYGYTF,TGTGCCAGCAGCCCTTGGCAGGGGCACTATGGCTACACCTTC
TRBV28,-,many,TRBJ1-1,CAYMGRGLAEAFF,TGTGCCTATATGGGGCGGGGGCTCGCTGAAGCTTTCTTT
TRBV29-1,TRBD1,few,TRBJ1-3,CSVVQGSGNTIYF,TGCAGCGTAGTACAGGGGTCTGGAAACACCATATATTTT
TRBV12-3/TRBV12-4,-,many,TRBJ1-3,CASIRASGNTIYF,TGTGCCAGCATTAGGGCCTCTGGAAACACCATATATTTT
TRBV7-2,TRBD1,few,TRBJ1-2,CASSNRGHGYTF,TGTGCCAGCAGTAACAGGGGGCATGGCTACACCTTC
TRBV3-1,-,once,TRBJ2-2,CASSQEWEAGPRRVGKLFF,TGTGCCAGCAGCCAAGAGTGGGAGGCGGGACCTCGGAGGGTTGGGAAGCTGTTTTTT
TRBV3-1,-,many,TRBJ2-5,CASSPRGHNNQETQYF,TGTGCCAGCAGCCCGCGGGGACACAACAACCAAGAGACCCAGTACTTC
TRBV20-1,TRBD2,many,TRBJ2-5,CSASPLAGAQETQYF,TGCAGTGCTAGCCCACTAGCGGGGGCTCAAGAGACCCAGTACTTC
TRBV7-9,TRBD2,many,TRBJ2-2,CASSGRTSGNTGELFF,TGTGCCAGCAGCGGGAGAACTAGCGGGAACACCGGGGAGCTGTTTTTT
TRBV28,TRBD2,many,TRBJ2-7,CASSYTRTSGRPPYEQYF,TGTGCCAGCAGTTATACCCGGACTAGCGGGAGGCCGCCGTACGAGCAGTACTTC
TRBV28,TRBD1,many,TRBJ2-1,CASSFPINRGLVSDEQFF,TGTGCCAGCAGTTTTCCGATTAACAGGGGGTTGGTTAGCGATGAGCAGTTCTTC
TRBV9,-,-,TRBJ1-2,CASSVEGTENYGYTF,TGTGCCAGCAGCGTAGAGGGGACGGAGAACTATGGCTACACCTTC
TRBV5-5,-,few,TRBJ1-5,CASSPGQRSNQPQHF,TGTGCCAGCAGCCCAGGACAGAGAAGCAATCAGCCCCAGCATTTT
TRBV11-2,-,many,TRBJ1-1,CASSLSLGEDTEAFF,TGTGCCAGCAGCCTTAGCCTCGGGGAGGACACTGAAGCTTTCTTT
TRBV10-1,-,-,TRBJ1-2,CATEQDPGNGYTF,TGCGCCACCGAGCAAGACCCCGGAAATGGCTACACCTTC
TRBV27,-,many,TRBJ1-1,CASSLSEGGTEAFF,TGTGCCAGCAGTTTAAGTGAGGGAGGCACTGAAGCTTTCTTT
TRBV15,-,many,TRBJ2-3,CATSGLRGTDTQYF,TGTGCCACCAGCGGGCTCCGGGGCACAGATACGCAGTATTTT
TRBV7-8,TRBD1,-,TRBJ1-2,CASSPDRAYAYTF,TGTGCCAGCAGCCCCGACAGGGCCTATGCCTACACCTTC
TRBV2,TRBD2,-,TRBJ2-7,CASSAQLPGLAGGAHEQYF,TGTGCCAGCAGCGCCCAATTACCCGGACTAGCGGGAGGCGCCCACGAGCAGTACTTC
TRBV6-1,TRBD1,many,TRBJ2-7,CASGRGQGNYEQYF,TGTGCCAGCGGTCGGGGACAGGGCAACTACGAGCAGTACTTC
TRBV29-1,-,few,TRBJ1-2,CSVVRQVPNYGYTF,TGCAGCGTTGTGAGACAGGTACCTAACTATGGCTACACCTTC
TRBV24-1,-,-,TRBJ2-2,CATSDSGTDTGELFF,TGTGCCACCAGTGATAGCGGGACAGACACCGGGGAGCTGTTTTTT
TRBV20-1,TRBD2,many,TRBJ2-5,CSARIAGVETQYF,TGCAGTGCCCGAATAGCGGGAGTAGAGACCCAGTACTTC
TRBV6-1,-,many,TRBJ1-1,CASSETGFAEAFF,TGTGCCAGCAGTGAAACGGGGTTCGCTGAAGCTTTCTTT
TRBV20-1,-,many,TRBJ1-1,CSAPESTEAFF,TGCAGTGCCCCGGAAAGCACTGAAGCTTTCTTT
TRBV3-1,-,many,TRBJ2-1,CASSQADNEQFF,TGTGCCAGCAGCCAAGCCGACAATGAGCAGTTCTTC
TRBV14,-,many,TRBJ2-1,CASSQDWAAEQFF,TGTGCCAGCAGCCAAGACTGGGCGGCTGAGCAGTTCTTC
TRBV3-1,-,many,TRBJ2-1,CASSQGVLPYNEQFF,TGTGCCAGCAGCCAAGGGGTACTACCCTACAATGAGCAGTTCTTC
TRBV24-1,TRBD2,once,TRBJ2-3,CATNDWREGLKDTQYF,TGTGCCACCAATGATTGGCGGGAGGGCCTCAAAGATACGCAGTATTTT
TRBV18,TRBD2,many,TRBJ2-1,CASSLTSGTNNEQFF,TGTGCCAGCTCCCTCACTAGCGGGACGAACAATGAGCAGTTCTTC
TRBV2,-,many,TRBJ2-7,CASTLEVFHEQYF,TGTGCCAGCACCCTCGAGGTTTTCCACGAGCAGTACTTC
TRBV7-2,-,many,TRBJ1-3,CASSPPFSGNTIYF,TGTGCCAGCAGCCCTCCTTTCTCTGGAAACACCATATATTTT
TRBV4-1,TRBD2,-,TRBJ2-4,CASSQDSGRANEQYF,TGCGCCAGCAGCCAAGATAGCGGGAGGGCCAATGAGCAGTACTTC
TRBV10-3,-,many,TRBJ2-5,CAISGTQEEAQETQYF,TGTGCCATCAGTGGCACCCAGGAGGAAGCCCAAGAGACCCAGTACTTC
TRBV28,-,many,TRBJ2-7,CASSLRGGIQIYEQYF,TGTGCCAGCAGTTTACGAGGGGGGATCCAAATCTACGAGCAGTACTTC
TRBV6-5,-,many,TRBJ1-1,CASSYDEETAFF,TGTGCCAGCAGTTACGATGAGGAAACTGCTTTCTTT
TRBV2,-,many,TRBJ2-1,CASSVFDEQFF,TGTGCCAGCAGTGTTTTTGATGAGCAGTTCTTC
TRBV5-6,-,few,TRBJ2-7,CASRSTGTPNSYEQYF,TGTGCCAGCAGGTCGACCGGGACACCCAACTCCTACGAGCAGTACTTC